A single T cell receptor beta chain is shown here with its context. The length of the CDR3 is 19 residues. CDR1 is SGHDT and CDR2 is YYEEEE in the germline V gene. Trimming cost V 3 bases and J 3 bases, with 27 bases left between them. Sequencing was performed with immunoSEQ multiplex PCR; in TCRdb, only in-frame clones are kept and a portion is missing. The table shows 95,000 to 150,000 clones, with more than 80% occurring only once. The data derive from a study of identifying expanded T cells in peripheral blood. The source of this sequence is a person aged 18 to 70 in good health. The sequenced sample was blood. The chain links TRBV5-6 to TRBJ1-2; D perhaps matches TRBD1 (5 bases). In DNA form, the CDR3 reads TGTGCCAGCAGCTGGGTGCAGGGCCTAGGGCTTCATGAGGACTATGGCTACACCTTC. As protein: CASSWVQGLGLHEDYGYTF.